Presented here are 13 T cell receptor beta chains from one specimen sequenced in a study of vaccination and CD4 T cells after COVID-19. The antigens these receptors bind are not known. Treatment reported: roughly nine-day PBMC culture with coronavirus spike peptide pools or control peptides (ViraFEST assay). The assay that was used to sequence DNA from cultured CD4+ T cells was the Oncomine TCR Beta short-read assay. TCRdb reanalysed the PCR reads using MiXCR and keeps one entry per CDR3 protein. Among under 20,000 distinct CDR3 sequences listed, roughly 55% were seen once. Material: CD4+ T cells from blood, cultured in vitro. The receptors originated from a human donor who had recovered from COVID-19.

CDR3 loop: CASSLEGQGADTIYF. DNA of the CDR3: TGCGCCAGCAGCTTGGAGGGACAGGGGGCAGACACCATATATTTT. The J gene is TRBJ1-3, the V gene TRBV5-1; 12 bases are shared with TRBD1. The germline gives CDR1 SGHRS, CDR2 YFSETQ. The CDR3 is 15 amino acids. The junction had 3 bases not matched to a gene; V was cut back by 0 bases and J by 8 bases.

The rearrangement links TRBV7-9 to TRBJ2-3; 12 bases map to TRBD2. Germline trimming cut 4 bases from V and 2 bases from J; bases unmatched to any gene: 4. CDR3 length equals 16 residues. The germline CDR1 and CDR2 sequences are SEHNR and FQNEAQ (reference sequence). The CDR3 nucleotides are TGTGCCAGCAGCTGGACTAGCGGGAAGTTCACAGATACGCAGTATTTT. Translation gives CASSWTSGKFTDTQYF.

V gene TRBV29-1 combines with J gene TRBJ1-1; D remains unclear. Germline CDR1 is SQVTM and CDR2 is ANQGSEA. The CDR3 length is 11 residues. V lost 4 bases and J 3 bases, leaving 6 bases between the germline ends. CDR3 DNA: TGCAGCGTTGTGGGCGACACTGAAGCTTTCTTT. Protein: CSVVGDTEAFF.

Here the CDR3 DNA reads TGTGCCAGCAGTGAATTCACCGATTATAAGTACTTC. Its translation is CASSEFTDYKYF. The chain has TRBV2 and TRBJ2-7, with unresolved D. With 2 bases removed from V and 11 bases from J, the gap between germline ends came to 13 bases. The CDR3 contains 12 residues. Germline V gene data show CDR1 as SNHLY and CDR2 as FYNNEI.

This clonotype was seen a handful of times. The chain links TRBV6-1 to TRBJ2-5; D is perhaps TRBD1 (7 bases). The ends were cut back, 7 bases at V and 5 bases at J, with 14 bases in the middle. Germline assignment: CDR1 MNHNS and CDR2 SASEGT. The length of the CDR3 is 13 residues. The CDR3 region is CASNQGGGETQYF. CDR3 sequence (DNA): TGTGCCAGCAATCAGGGGGGAGGTGAGACCCAGTACTTC.

The chain uses TRBV7-3 and TRBJ1-2; D not certain. The germline V gene encodes CDR1 SGHTA and CDR2 FQGTGA. The CDR3 contains 14 residues. V gave up 2 bases and J gave up 8 bases, with 15 bases separating them. In nucleotides, the CDR3 is TGTGCCAGCAGCTTAGGACCGGGCTCGCGAGGCTACACCTTC. Its protein product is CASSLGPGSRGYTF. The whole variable domain, filled in from reference TRBV7-3 and TRBJ1-2, reads GAGVSQTPSNKVTEKGKYVELRCDPISGHTALYWYRQSLGQGPEFLIYFQGTGAADDSGLPNDRFFAVRPEGSVSTLKIQRTERGDSAVYLCASSLGPGSRGYTFGSGTRLTVV.

V usage is TRBV2 and J usage is TRBJ2-7; D may match TRBD1 or TRBD2 (6 bases each). Trimming pared 8 bases from V and 9 bases from J, leaving 14 bases between. CDR3 length: 11 residues. Germline assignment: CDR1 SNHLY and CDR2 FYNNEI. CDR3 bases: TGTGCCAGCTCTCCCGGGGGCAGGCAGTACTTC. Translated: CASSPGGRQYF.

The chain couples TRBV29-1 to TRBJ1-1; D is perhaps TRBD1 (5 bases). The ends were cut back, 7 bases at V and 1 base at J, with 19 bases in the middle. CDR3 size: 15 residues. The germline V gene has CDR1 SQVTM and CDR2 ANQGSEA. CDR3 nucleotides: TGCAGCGCCTGGGGGTCCGCATTCACGAACACTGAAGCTTTCTTT. Translating gives CSAWGSAFTNTEAFF. Full variable domain (remainder filled in from reference TRBV29-1 and TRBJ1-1): SAVISQKPSRDICQRGTSLTIQCQVDSQVTMMFWYRQQPGQSLTLIATANQGSEATYESGFVIDKFPISRPNLTFSTLTVSNMSPEDSSIYLCSAWGSAFTNTEAFFGQGTRLTVV.

The J gene is TRBJ1-5, the V gene TRBV29-1; 8 bases fit TRBD1. The CDR3 length is 11 residues. The V gene's germline CDR1 is SQVTM and CDR2 ANQGSEA. Unmatched junction bases numbered 7, after V lost 7 bases and J lost 11 bases. DNA for the CDR3: TGCAGCGCCACAGGGGGACAGGCCCAGCATTTT. The encoded protein is CSATGGQAQHF.

V and J are TRBV5-4 and TRBJ1-3; D is possibly TRBD1 (6 bases). V was pared by 4 bases and J by 4 bases, with 12 bases between. The CDR3 consists of 14 residues. The germline V gene encodes CDR1 SGHNT and CDR2 YYREEE (reference sequence). This CDR3 is CASSLQGSGNTIYF. The CDR3 nucleotides are TGTGCCAGCAGCCTTCAGGGGTCCGGAAACACCATATATTTT.

This chain links TRBV7-2 with TRBJ2-7, with D possibly TRBD2 on 5 matching bases. The V gene's germline CDR1 is SGHTA and CDR2 FQGNSA. The CDR3 covers 14 residues. V gave up 7 bases and J gave up 7 bases, with 20 bases separating them. CDR3 sequence: CASTPRGSEGEQYF. The CDR3 DNA is TGTGCCAGCACCCCCAGAGGGTCCGAAGGGGAGCAGTACTTC.

This clonotype was counted only a few times. The chain carries TRBV20-1 and TRBJ2-7; TRBD2 matches at 10 bases. Trimming took 5 bases from V and 3 from J; bases not matched to a gene: 7. Germline V lookup: CDR1 DFQATT, CDR2 SNEGSKA (reference sequence). The CDR3 is 14 residues long. CDR3: CSAPLAGAGYEQYF. The CDR3 bases are TGCAGTGCTCCCCTAGCGGGAGCAGGCTACGAGCAGTACTTC.

Only a few counts were recorded for this clonotype. The V gene is TRBV7-9, the J gene TRBJ1-6, with D hard to call. Germline lookup yields CDR1 SEHNR and CDR2 FQNEAQ (reference sequence). V was trimmed by 1 base and J by 10 bases, leaving 11 bases between them. The CDR3 covers 14 residues. The CDR3 loop is CASSLEQRYSPLHF. Here the CDR3 DNA reads TGTGCCAGCAGCTTAGAACAGCGTTACTCACCCCTCCACTTT. Full variable domain (rest looked up from reference TRBV7-9 and TRBJ1-6): DTGVSQNPRHKITKRGQNVTFRCDPISEHNRLYWYRQTLGQGPEFLTYFQNEAQLEKSRLLSDRFSAERPKGSFSTLEIQRTEQGDSAMYLCASSLEQRYSPLHFGNGTRLTVT.